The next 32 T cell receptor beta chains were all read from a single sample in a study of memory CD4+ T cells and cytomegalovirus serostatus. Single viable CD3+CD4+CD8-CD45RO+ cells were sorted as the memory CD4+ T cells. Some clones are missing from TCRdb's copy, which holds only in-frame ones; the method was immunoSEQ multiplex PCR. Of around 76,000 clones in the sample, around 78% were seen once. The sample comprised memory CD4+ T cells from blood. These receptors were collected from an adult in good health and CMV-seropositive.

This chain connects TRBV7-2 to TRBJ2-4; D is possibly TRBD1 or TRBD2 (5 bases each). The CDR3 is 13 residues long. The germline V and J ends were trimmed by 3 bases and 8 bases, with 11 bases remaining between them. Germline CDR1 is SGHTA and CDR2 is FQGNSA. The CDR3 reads CASSLLQEDIQYF. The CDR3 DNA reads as TGTGCCAGCAGCTTGTTACAGGAGGACATTCAGTACTTC.

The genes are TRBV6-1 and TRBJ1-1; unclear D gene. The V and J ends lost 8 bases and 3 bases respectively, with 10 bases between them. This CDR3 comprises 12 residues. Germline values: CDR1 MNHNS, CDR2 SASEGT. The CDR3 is CASGQTYTEAFF. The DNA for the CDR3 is TGTGCCAGCGGGCAGACATACACTGAAGCTTTCTTT.

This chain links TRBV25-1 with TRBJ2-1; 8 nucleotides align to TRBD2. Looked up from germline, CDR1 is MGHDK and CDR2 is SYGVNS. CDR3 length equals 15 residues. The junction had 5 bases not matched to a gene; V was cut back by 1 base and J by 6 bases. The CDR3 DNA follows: TGTGCCAGCAGTGAATTCGGCGGGGGGAGCAATGAGCAGTTCTTC. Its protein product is CASSEFGGGSNEQFF.

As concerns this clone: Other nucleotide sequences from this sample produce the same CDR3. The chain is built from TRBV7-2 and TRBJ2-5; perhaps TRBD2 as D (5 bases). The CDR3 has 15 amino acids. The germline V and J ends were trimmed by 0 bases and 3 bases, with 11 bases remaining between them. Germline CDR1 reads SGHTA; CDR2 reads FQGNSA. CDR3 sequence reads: CASSLAGRGEETQYF. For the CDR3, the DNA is TGTGCCAGCAGCTTAGCGGGTCGGGGAGAAGAGACCCAGTACTTC.

CDR3 coding DNA: TGTGCCAGCAGCTTAGAACAGGGAGGAGGCTACACCTTC. Protein: CASSLEQGGGYTF. The chain combines TRBV7-9 with TRBJ1-2; D perhaps matches TRBD1 (6 bases). The CDR3 spans 13 residues. The germline gives CDR1 SEHNR, CDR2 FQNEAQ (reference sequence). Trimming stripped 1 base from V and 8 bases from J, with 11 bases between.

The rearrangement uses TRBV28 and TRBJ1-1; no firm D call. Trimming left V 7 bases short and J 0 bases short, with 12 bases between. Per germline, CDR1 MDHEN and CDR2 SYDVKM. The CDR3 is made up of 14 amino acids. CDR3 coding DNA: TGTGCCAGCACGAGCCCAGCCATGAACACTGAAGCTTTCTTT. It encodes CASTSPAMNTEAFF.

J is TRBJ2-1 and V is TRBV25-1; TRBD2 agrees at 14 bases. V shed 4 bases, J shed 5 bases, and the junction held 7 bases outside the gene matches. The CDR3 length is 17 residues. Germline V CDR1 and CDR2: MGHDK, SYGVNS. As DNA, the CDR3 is TGTGCCAGCAGTGCGACTAGCGGGAGGGCCAACCACAATGAGCAGTTCTTC. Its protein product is CASSATSGRANHNEQFF.

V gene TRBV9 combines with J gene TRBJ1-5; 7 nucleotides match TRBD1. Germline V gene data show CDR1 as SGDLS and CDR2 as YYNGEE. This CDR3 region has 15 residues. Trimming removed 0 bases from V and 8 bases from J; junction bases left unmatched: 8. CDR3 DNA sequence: TGTGCCAGCAGCGTAGGCCAGGGGGGTGGTGAGCCCCAGCATTTT. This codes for CASSVGQGGGEPQHF.

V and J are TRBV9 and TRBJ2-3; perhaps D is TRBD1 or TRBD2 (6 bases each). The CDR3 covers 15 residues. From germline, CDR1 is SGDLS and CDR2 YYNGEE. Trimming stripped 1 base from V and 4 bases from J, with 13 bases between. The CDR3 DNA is TGTGCCAGCAGCGTATTAGGAGGGGGAGCAGATACGCAGTATTTT. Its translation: CASSVLGGGADTQYF.

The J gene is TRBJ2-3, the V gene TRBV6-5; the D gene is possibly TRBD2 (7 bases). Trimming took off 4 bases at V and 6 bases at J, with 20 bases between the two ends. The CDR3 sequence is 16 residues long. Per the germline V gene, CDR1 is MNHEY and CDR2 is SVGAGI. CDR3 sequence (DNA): TGTGCCAGCAGTTCAGCTCCGCCGGGGGGCCTCGATACGCAGTATTTT. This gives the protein CASSSAPPGGLDTQYF.

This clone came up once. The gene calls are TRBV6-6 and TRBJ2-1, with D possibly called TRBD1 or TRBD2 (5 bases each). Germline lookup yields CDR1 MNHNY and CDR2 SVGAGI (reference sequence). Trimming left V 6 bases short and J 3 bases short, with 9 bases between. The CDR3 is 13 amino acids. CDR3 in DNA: TGTGCCAGCAGGGGGACGGTCTACAATGAGCAGTTCTTC. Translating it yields CASRGTVYNEQFF.

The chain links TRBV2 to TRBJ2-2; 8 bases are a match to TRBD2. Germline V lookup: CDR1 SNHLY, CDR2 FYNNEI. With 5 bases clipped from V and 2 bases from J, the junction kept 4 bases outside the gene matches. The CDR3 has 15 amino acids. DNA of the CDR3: TGTGCCAGCAGTCTCGGGGGGGCTAACACCGGGGAGCTGTTTTTT. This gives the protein CASSLGGANTGELFF.

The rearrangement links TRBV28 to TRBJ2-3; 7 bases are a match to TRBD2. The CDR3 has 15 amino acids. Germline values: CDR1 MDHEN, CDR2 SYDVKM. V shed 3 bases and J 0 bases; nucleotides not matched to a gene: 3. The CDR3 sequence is CASSFRRGSTDTQYF. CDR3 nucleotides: TGTGCCAGCAGTTTTAGGCGGGGGAGCACAGATACGCAGTATTTT.

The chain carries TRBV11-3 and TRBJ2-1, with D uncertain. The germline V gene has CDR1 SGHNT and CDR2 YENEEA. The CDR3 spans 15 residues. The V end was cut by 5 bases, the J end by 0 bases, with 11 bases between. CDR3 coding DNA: TGTGCCAGCAGCCAGGACGGTAGCTCCTACAATGAGCAGTTCTTC. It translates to CASSQDGSSYNEQFF.

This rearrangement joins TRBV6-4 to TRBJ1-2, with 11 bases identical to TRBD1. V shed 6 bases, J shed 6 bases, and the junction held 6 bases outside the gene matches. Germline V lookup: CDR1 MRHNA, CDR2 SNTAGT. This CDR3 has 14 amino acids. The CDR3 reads CASSRTGGSNGYTF. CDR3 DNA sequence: TGTGCCAGCAGCCGGACAGGGGGCAGCAATGGCTACACCTTC.

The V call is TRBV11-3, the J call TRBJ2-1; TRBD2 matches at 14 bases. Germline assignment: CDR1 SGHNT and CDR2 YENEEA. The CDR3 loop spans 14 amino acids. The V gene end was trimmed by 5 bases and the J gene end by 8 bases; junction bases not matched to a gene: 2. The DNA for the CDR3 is TGTGCCAGCAGCCCGGGACTAGCGGGAGATGAGCAGTTCTTC. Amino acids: CASSPGLAGDEQFF.

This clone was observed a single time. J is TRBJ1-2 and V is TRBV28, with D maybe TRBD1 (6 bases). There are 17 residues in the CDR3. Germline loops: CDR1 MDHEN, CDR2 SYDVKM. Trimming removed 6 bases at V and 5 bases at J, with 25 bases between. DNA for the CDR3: TGTGCCAGCAGCTCGAGGGGCAGGGGCCCTCGGGAGTATGGCTACACCTTC. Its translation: CASSSRGRGPREYGYTF.

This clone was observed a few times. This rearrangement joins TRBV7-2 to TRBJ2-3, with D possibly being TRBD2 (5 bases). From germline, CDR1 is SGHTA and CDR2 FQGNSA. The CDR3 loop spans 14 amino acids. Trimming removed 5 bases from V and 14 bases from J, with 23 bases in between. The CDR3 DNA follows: TGTGCCAGCAGCCCACAATCATTCCGGGATTCGGCGTATTTT. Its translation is CASSPQSFRDSAYF.

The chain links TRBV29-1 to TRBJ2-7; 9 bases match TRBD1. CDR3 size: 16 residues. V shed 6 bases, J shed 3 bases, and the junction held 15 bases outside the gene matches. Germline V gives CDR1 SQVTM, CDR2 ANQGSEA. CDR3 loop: CSVGLRTGALGYEQYF. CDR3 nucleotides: TGCAGCGTCGGACTACGGACAGGGGCTTTAGGCTACGAGCAGTACTTC.

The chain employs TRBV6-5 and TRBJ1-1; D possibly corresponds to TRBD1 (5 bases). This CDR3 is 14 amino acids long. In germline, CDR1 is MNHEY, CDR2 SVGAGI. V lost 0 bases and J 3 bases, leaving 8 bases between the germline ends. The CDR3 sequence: CASSYSWGDTEAFF. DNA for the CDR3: TGTGCCAGCAGTTACTCGTGGGGGGACACTGAAGCTTTCTTT.

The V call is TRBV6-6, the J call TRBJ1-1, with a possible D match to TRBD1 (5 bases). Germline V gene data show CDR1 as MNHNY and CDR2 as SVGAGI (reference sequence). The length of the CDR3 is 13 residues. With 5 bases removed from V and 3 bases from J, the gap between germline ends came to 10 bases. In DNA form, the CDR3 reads TGTGCCAGCAGTCGCCCACAGGACACTGAAGCTTTCTTT. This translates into CASSRPQDTEAFF.

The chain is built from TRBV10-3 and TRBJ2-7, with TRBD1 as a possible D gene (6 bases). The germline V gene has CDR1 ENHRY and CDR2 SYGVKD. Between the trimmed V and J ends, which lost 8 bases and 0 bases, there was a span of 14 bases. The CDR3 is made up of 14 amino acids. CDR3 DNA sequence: TGTGCCATCCAGGCTGACAGGAGCTCCTACGAGCAGTACTTC. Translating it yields CAIQADRSSYEQYF.

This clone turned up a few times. The CDR3 DNA follows: TGTGCCAGCGCCGGGCGGGACGAGCAGTACTTC. It translates to CASAGRDEQYF. The rearrangement uses TRBV7-9 and TRBJ2-7; D may be TRBD2 (5 bases). The CDR3 covers 11 residues. In germline, CDR1 is SEHNR, CDR2 FQNEAQ (reference sequence). V lost 8 bases to trimming and J lost 5 bases, with 10 bases between them. The variable domain in full, with the rest retrieved from reference TRBV7-9 and TRBJ2-7, is DTGVSQNPRHKITKRGQNVTFRCDPISEHNRLYWYRQTLGQGPEFLTYFQNEAQLEKSRLLSDRFSAERPKGSFSTLEIQRTEQGDSAMYLCASAGRDEQYFGPGTRLTVT.

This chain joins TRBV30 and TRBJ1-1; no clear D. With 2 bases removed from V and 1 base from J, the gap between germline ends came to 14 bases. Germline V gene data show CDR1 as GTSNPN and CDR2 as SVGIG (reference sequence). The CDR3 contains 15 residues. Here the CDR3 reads CAWSILDRWNTEAFF. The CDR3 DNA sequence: TGTGCCTGGAGTATATTGGACCGCTGGAACACTGAAGCTTTCTTT.

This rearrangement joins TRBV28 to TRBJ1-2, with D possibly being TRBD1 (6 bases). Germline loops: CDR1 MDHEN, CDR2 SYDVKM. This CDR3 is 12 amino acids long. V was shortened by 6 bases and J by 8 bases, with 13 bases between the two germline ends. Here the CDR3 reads CASSGTPGGYTF. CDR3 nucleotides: TGTGCCAGCAGCGGGACACCGGGAGGCTACACCTTC.

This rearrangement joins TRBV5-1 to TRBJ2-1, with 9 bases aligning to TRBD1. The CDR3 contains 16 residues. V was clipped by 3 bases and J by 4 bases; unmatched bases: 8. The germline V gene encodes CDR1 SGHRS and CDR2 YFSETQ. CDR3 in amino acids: CASSWTGTGTYNEQFF. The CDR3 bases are TGCGCCAGCAGCTGGACGGGGACAGGGACTTACAATGAGCAGTTCTTC.

The CDR3 is CASQQGNNQPQHF. CDR3 in DNA: TGTGCCTCCCAACAGGGCAACAATCAGCCCCAGCATTTT. This sequence joins TRBV2 and TRBJ1-5; possible D gene TRBD1, 6 bases. Trimming stripped 11 bases from V and 3 bases from J, with 14 bases between. There are 13 residues in the CDR3. The germline gives CDR1 SNHLY, CDR2 FYNNEI.

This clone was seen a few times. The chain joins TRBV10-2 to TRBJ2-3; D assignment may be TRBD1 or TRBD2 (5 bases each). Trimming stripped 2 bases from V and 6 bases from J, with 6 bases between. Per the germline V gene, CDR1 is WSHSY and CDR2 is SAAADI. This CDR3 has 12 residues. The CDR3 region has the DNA TGCGCCAGCAGTGAGGAGGGGGATACGCAGTATTTT. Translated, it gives CASSEEGDTQYF.

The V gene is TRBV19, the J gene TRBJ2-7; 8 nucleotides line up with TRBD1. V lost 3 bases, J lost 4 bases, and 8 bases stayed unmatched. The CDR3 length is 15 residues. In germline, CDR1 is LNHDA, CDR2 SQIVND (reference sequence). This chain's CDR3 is CASSILQGARYEQYF. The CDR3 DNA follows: TGTGCCAGTAGTATCCTTCAGGGGGCGAGATACGAGCAGTACTTC.

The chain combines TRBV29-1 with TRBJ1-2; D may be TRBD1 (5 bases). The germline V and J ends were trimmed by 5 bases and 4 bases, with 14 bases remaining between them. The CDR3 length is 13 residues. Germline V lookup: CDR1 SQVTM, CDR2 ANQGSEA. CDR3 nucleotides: TGCAGCGTTTCGGGCTCCGGGGCCTATGGCTACACCTTC. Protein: CSVSGSGAYGYTF.

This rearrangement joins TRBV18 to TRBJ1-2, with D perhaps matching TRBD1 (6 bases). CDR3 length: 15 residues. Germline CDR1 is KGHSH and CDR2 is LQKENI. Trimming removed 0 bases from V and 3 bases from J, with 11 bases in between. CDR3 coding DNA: TGTGCCAGCTCACCACCGACTGGGGGCCACTATGGCTACACCTTC. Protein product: CASSPPTGGHYGYTF.

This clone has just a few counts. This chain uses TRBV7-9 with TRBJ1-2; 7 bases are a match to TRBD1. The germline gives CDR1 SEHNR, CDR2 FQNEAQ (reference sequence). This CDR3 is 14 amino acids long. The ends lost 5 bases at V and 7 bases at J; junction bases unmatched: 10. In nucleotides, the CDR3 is TGTGCCAGCAGCCCACGACAGGGAAGCCGTGGCTACACCTTC. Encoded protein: CASSPRQGSRGYTF.